The T cell receptor (beta chain) under discussion was sequenced for a study of T cells after posttransplantation cyclophosphamide. Study-level points and caveats: Later blood repertoires were often dominated by clones from the donor CD8+ memory compartment. Recipient CMV seropositivity and CMV reactivation strongly tracked TRB clonality.

A marrow graft followed busulfan-fludarabine conditioning, with cyclophosphamide on days +3 and +4. Notes on this clone: The antigen is unknown.

Data came from immunoSEQ multiplex PCR; TCRdb stores just in-frame clones and leaves some out. The table records nearly 2,500 clones, 85% of them present only once. The germline gives CDR1 LNHDA, CDR2 SQIVND (reference sequence). This CDR3 spans 17 amino acids. With 3 bases removed from V and 1 base from J, the gap between germline ends came to 16 bases. V and J are TRBV19 and TRBJ2-4; TRBD1 is a possible D gene (6 bases). The sequenced sample was PBMCs, obtained after allogeneic stem cell transplant with posttransplant cyclophosphamide. This TCR was sampled from a male patient aged 30 to 39 who received an allogeneic stem cell transplant from a related donor, was CMV-positive, and had acute GVHD only. Some T cells may possibly be graft donor cells. The CDR3 sequence is CASSIRATGGAKNIQYF. CDR3 sequence (DNA): TGTGCCAGTAGTATCAGGGCGACAGGAGGTGCCAAAAACATTCAGTACTTC.